These 9 T cell receptor beta chains share one sample of origin, sequenced in a study of blood T cells in healthy people across ages. The authors ran a second PCR of about 7 to 11 cycles using a sample-barcoded 5' primer and a J-beta primer mix. TCRdb processed the 5' RACE reads anew with MiXCR; each CDR3 protein has one entry. The profile shows over a million distinct CDR3 sequences, roughly 43% of them singletons. The sequenced sample consisted of blood. The receptors shown here come from a woman aged 18-35 years in good health.

V is TRBV20-1 and J is TRBJ2-7; D remains unclear. The germline V and J ends were trimmed by 5 bases and 0 bases, with 8 bases remaining between them. CDR3 length: 12 residues. Germline CDR1 DFQATT, CDR2 SNEGSKA (reference sequence). Here the CDR3 DNA reads TGCAGTGCTGGGCAGGACTCCTACGAGCAGTACTTC. Translating it yields CSAGQDSYEQYF.

The CDR3 nucleotides read TGTGCCAGCAGCATCCTCCAACGATCTTCCTACGAGCAGTACTTC. It yields the protein CASSILQRSSYEQYF. The chain has TRBV13 and TRBJ2-7; D ambiguous. The CDR3 length is 15 residues. Germline CDR1 and CDR2: PRHDT and FYEKMQ (reference sequence). The ends were cut back, 5 bases at V and 1 base at J, with 15 bases in the middle.

This clonotype was seen at least ten times. The rearrangement links TRBV7-8 to TRBJ2-2; D remains ambiguous. Germline V CDR1 and CDR2: SGHVS, FQNEAQ. The CDR3 runs 14 residues. V was shortened by 2 bases and J by 1 base, with 5 bases between the two germline ends. The chain's CDR3 is CASSLSRNTGELFF. The CDR3 DNA sequence: TGTGCCAGCAGCTTAAGCAGGAACACCGGGGAGCTGTTTTTT.

The rearrangement joins TRBV4-1 to TRBJ2-5; D remains ambiguous. The tail of the sequence fits TRBJ2-7 better, so the J call may be wrong. CDR1 and CDR2 from the germline V gene are MGHRA and YSYEKL. This CDR3 is 13 amino acids long. The CDR3 spells CASSRPGSGEQYF. The CDR3 region has the DNA TGCGCCAGCAGCCGCCCCGGTTCGGGCGAGCAGTACTTC.

V usage is TRBV3-1 and J usage is TRBJ1-2; D perhaps matches TRBD1 (5 bases). Trimming took 4 bases from V and 5 from J, leaving 17 bases between them. The CDR3 is 15 amino acids. CDR1 is LGHDT, CDR2 YNNKEL, per germline (reference sequence). As DNA, the CDR3 is TGTGCCAGCAGCCGATCCGGGGCCACCTCTTATGGCTACACCTTC. Its protein is CASSRSGATSYGYTF.

The chain employs TRBV10-3 and TRBJ2-1, with 14 nucleotides matching TRBD2. V trimming: 4 bases; J trimming: 7 bases; junction bases outside the gene matches: 9. Germline CDR1 ENHRY, CDR2 SYGVKD. This CDR3 has 17 amino acids. In DNA form, the CDR3 reads TGTGCCATCAGTGCGACTAGCGGGGGGGCCCCGGGTAATGAGCAGTTCTTC. Translation gives CAISATSGGAPGNEQFF.

In the case of this clonotype: A much larger clone differs by one base, so this may be a read error. This chain joins TRBV20-1 and TRBJ1-1; D is uncertain. The CDR3 consists of 14 residues. Trimming took 3 bases from V and 0 from J, leaving 11 bases between them. Germline-derived CDR1 and CDR2 are DFQATT and SNEGSKA (reference sequence). This chain's CDR3 is CSASGQAMNTEAFF. The DNA for the CDR3 is TGCAGTGCTAGTGGGCAGGCCATGAACACTGAAGCTTTCTTT.

This clonotype showed up just a few times. V gene TRBV7-9 combines with J gene TRBJ2-2; D is perhaps TRBD1 (5 bases). There are 15 residues in the CDR3. The V gene lost 2 bases and the J gene lost 6 bases, with 13 bases spanning the gap. The germline CDR1 and CDR2 sequences are SEHNR and FQNEAQ (reference sequence). This chain's CDR3 is CASSLSSPGSGELFF. DNA for the CDR3: TGTGCCAGCAGCTTAAGCAGTCCAGGGTCCGGGGAGCTGTTTTTT. The entire variable domain, with the rest obtained from reference TRBV7-9 and TRBJ2-2, is as follows: DTGVSQNPRHKITKRGQNVTFRCDPISEHNRLYWYRQTLGQGPEFLTYFQNEAQLEKSRLLSDRFSAERPKGSFSTLEIQRTEQGDSAMYLCASSLSSPGSGELFFGEGSRLTVL.

This clonotype appeared once. This rearrangement joins TRBV30 to TRBJ2-1; no definite D call. This CDR3 has 12 residues. Germline V CDR1 and CDR2: GTSNPN, SVGIG (reference sequence). V lost 8 bases and J lost 6, with 14 bases in between. CDR3 nucleotides: TGTGCCGGACCTCACCGAGGCAATGAGCAGTTCTTC. Its translation: CAGPHRGNEQFF.